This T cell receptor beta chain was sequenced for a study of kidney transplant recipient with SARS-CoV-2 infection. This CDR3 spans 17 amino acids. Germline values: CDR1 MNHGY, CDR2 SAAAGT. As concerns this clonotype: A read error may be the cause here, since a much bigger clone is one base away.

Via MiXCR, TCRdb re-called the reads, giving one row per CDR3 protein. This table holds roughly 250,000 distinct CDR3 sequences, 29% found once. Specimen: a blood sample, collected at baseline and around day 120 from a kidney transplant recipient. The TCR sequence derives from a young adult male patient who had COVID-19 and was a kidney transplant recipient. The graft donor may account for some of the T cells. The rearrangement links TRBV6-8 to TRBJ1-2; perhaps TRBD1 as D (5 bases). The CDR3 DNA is TGTGCCAGCAGTAAGGACAAACGCTCTAGAAAGACCTATGGCTACGCCTTC. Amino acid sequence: CASSKDKRSRKTYGYAF.